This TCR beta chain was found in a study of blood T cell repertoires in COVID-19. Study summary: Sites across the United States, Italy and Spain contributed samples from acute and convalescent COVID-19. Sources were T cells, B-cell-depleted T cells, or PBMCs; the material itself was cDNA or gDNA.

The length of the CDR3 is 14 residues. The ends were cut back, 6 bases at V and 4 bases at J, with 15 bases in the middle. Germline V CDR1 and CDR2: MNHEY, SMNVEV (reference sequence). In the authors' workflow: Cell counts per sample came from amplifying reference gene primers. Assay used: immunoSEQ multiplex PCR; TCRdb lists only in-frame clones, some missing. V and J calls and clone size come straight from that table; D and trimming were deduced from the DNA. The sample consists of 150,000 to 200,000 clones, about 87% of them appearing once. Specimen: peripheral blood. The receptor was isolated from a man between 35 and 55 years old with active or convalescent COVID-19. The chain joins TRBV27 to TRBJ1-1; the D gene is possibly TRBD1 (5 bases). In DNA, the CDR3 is TGTGCCAGCAGGGAAGGCGGGGCCCTCACTGAAGCTTTCTTT. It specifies CASREGGALTEAFF.